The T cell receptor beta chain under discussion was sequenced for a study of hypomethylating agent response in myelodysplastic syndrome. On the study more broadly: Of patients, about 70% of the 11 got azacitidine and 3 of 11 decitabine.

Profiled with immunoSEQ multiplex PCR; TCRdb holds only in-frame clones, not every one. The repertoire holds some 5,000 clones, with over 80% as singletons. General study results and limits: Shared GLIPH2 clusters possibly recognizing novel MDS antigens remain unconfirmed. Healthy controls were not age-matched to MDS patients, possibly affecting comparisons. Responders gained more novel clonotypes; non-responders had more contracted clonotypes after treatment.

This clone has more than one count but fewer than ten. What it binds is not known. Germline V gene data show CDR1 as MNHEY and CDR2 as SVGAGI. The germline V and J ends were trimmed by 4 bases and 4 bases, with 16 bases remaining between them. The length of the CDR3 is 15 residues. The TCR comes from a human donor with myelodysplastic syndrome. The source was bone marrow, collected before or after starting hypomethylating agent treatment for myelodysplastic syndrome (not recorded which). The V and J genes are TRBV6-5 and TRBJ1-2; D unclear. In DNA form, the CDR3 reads TGTGCCAGCAGTTTCACTCAGAGGAAGGGCTATGGCTACACCTTC. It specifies CASSFTQRKGYGYTF.